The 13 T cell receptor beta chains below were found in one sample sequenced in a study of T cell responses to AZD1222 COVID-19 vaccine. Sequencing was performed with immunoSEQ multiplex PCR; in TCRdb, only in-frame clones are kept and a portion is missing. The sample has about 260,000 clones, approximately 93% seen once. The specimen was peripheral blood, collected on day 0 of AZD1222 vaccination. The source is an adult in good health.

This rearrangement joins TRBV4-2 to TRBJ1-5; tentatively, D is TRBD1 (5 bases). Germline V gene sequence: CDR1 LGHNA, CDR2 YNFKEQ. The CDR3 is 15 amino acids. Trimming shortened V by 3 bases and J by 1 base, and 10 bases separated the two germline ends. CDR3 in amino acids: CASSHRGESNQPQHF. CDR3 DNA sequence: TGTGCCAGCAGCCATCGGGGGGAGAGCAATCAGCCCCAGCATTTT.

CDR3 sequence reads: CASTPGPAGGYEQYF. Here the CDR3 DNA reads TGTGCCAGCACCCCGGGACCCGCGGGGGGCTACGAGCAGTACTTC. This rearrangement joins TRBV5-5 to TRBJ2-7; 8 bases align to TRBD2. In germline, CDR1 is SGHKS, CDR2 YYEKEE (reference sequence). The CDR3 runs to 15 residues. The trim removed 6 bases at V and 3 bases at J, leaving 11 bases unmatched. The full variable domain, completed using reference TRBV5-5 and TRBJ2-7, is DAGVTQSPTHLIKTRGQQVTLRCSPISGHKSVSWYQQVLGQGPQFIFQYYEKEERGRGNFPDRFSARQFPNYSSELNVNALLLGDSALYLCASTPGPAGGYEQYFGPGTRLTVT.

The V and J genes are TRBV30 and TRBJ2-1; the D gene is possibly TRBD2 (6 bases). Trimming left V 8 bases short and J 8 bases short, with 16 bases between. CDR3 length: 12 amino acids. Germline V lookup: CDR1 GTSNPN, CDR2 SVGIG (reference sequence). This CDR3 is CALKDGEDEQFF. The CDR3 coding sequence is TGTGCCCTTAAGGACGGGGAGGATGAGCAGTTCTTC.

For the CDR3, the DNA is TGTGCCAGCAGCTTGGTGGTGGAGGGGGGCGAGCAGTACTTC. Translation gives CASSLVVEGGEQYF. J is TRBJ2-7 and V is TRBV5-5; the D call may be TRBD1 or TRBD2 (6 bases each). The CDR3 has 14 residues. Germline V gives CDR1 SGHKS, CDR2 YYEKEE (reference sequence). Trimming took off 0 bases at V and 6 bases at J, with 13 bases between the two ends. Variable domain in full (rest from reference TRBV5-5 and TRBJ2-7): DAGVTQSPTHLIKTRGQQVTLRCSPISGHKSVSWYQQVLGQGPQFIFQYYEKEERGRGNFPDRFSARQFPNYSSELNVNALLLGDSALYLCASSLVVEGGEQYFGPGTRLTVT.

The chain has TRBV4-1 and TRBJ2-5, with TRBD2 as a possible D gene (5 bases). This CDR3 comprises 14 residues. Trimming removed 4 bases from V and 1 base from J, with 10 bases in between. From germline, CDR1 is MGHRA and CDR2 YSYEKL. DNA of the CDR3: TGCGCCAGCAGCCCCGGGAACTTCCAAGAGACCCAGTACTTC. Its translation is CASSPGNFQETQYF.

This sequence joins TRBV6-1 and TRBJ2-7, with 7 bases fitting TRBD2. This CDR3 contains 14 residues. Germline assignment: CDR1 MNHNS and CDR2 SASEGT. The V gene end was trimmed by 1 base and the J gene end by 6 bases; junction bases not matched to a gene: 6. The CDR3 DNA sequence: TGTGCCAGCAGTGAAGGGTGGGAGGGCGCCGAGCAGTACTTC. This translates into CASSEGWEGAEQYF.

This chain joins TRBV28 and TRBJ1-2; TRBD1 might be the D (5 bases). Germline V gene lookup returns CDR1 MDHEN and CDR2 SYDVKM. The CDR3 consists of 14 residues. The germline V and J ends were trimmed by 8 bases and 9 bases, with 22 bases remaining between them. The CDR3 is CASGASGGIISYTF. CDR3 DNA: TGTGCCAGCGGAGCTTCGGGGGGGATTATAAGCTACACCTTC.

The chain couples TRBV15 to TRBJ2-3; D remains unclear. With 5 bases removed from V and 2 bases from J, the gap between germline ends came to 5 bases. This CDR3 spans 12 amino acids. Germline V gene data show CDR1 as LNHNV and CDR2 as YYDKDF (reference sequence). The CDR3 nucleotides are TGTGCCACCAGCCGGTTCACAGATACGCAGTATTTT. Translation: CATSRFTDTQYF.

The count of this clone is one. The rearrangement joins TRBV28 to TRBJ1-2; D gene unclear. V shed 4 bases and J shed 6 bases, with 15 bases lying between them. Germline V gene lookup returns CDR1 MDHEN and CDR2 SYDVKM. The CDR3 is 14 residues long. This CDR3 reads CASSSHFLRDGYTF. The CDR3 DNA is TGTGCCAGCAGTTCCCACTTCCTTCGCGATGGCTACACCTTC.

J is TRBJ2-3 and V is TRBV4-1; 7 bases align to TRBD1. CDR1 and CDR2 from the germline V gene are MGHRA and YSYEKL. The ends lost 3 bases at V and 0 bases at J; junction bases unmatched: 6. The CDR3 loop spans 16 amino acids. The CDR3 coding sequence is TGCGCCAGCAGCCAGGTCCGGACAGGTAGCACAGATACGCAGTATTTT. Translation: CASSQVRTGSTDTQYF.

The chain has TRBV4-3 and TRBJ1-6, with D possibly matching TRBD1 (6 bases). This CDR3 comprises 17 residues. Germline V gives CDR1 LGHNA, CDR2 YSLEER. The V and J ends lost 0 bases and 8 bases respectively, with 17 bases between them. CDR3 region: CASSQEGRPQGYSPLHF. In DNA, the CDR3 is TGCGCCAGCAGCCAAGAAGGGCGACCCCAGGGGTATTCACCCCTCCACTTT.

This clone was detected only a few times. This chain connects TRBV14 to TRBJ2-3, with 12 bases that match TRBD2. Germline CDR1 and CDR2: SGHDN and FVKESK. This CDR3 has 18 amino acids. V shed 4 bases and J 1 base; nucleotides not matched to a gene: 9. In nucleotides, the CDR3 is TGTGCCAGCAGCCCAACCAGGGGACTAGCGGGTGGCACAGATACGCAGTATTTT. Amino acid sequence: CASSPTRGLAGGTDTQYF.

The CDR3 region is CATSRVTVTDTQYF. CDR3 DNA: TGTGCCACCAGCAGAGTTACAGTCACAGATACGCAGTATTTT. The J gene is TRBJ2-3, the V gene TRBV15; D is ambiguous. This CDR3 comprises 14 residues. The V gene lost 1 base and the J gene lost 2 bases, with 7 bases spanning the gap. CDR1 and CDR2 from the germline V gene are LNHNV and YYDKDF (reference sequence).